This TCR beta chain was recovered during a study of beta chain features in type 1 diabetes. General study points: With patients and controls alike, PCR might favor shorter templates to an equal degree. In all four CD4+ subsets, TCRB CDR3 length was significantly, moderately reduced in type 1 diabetes. The similarity of naive, central memory and Treg TCRB repertoires appeared greater among patients than among healthy donors. Any HLA-type effect on TCRB rearrangement remained unresolved here.

The V gene lost 3 bases and the J gene lost 4 bases, with 23 bases spanning the gap. Germline CDR1 and CDR2: SGDLS and YYNGEE. The CDR3 runs 18 residues. Details on this clone: Its target is not known.

Every isolated RNA sample was fully reverse transcribed, so sequencing captured expressed TCRB transcripts. Using immunoSEQ multiplex PCR, the repertoire was profiled, and TCRdb retains in-frame clones only, with some absent. The sample lists more than 250,000 clones, approximately 16% seen once, with less than 0.02% in the top ten. The V call is TRBV9, the J call TRBJ2-1; TRBD2 might be the D (5 bases). Sequencing input: naive CD4+ T cells from blood. The clonotype originates from a man aged 18 to 29 with type 1 diabetes. The DNA for the CDR3 is TGTGCCAGCAGCGGAAGGGCGGCCCTCGGACTCCGATACAATGAGCAGTTCTTC. This codes for CASSGRAALGLRYNEQFF.